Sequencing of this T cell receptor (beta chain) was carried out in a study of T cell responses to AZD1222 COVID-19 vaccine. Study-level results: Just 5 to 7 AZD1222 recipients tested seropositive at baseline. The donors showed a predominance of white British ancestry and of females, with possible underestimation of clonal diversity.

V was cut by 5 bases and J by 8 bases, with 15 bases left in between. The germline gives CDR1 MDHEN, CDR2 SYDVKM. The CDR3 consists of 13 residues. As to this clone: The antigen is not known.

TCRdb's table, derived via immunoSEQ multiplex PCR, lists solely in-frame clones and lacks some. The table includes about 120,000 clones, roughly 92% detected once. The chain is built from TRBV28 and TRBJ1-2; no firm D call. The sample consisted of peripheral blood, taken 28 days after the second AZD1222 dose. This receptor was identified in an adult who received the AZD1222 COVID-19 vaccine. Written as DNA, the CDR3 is TGTGCCAGCAGTAATACCAGAGTAGGAGGCTACACCTTC. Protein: CASSNTRVGGYTF.